This T cell receptor (beta chain) stems from a study of cytomegalovirus exposure and HLA in healthy donors. Overall study results and limits: The authors enumerated some 170 TCR beta chains as linked to cytomegalovirus.

A remark on this clone: Its antigen is currently unknown.

CDR1 is SGHTA and CDR2 is FQGNSA in the germline V gene. The CDR3 runs 13 residues. V lost 2 bases and J lost 6; bases outside the gene matches: 2. Primers for the PCR totalled 60 Vbeta and 13 Jbeta. The assay was immunoSEQ multiplex PCR, and TCRdb's table has in-frame clones only and misses some. The sample lists approximately 92,000 clones; about 71% were seen once. The sequenced material came from PBMCs. The receptor's source is a man between 60 and 75 years old in good health and CMV-seronegative. The V call is TRBV7-2, the J call TRBJ1-2; TRBD1 matches 8 bases. The CDR3 DNA is TGTGCCAGCAGCTTAATGACAGGGGATGGCTACACCTTC. The encoded protein is CASSLMTGDGYTF.